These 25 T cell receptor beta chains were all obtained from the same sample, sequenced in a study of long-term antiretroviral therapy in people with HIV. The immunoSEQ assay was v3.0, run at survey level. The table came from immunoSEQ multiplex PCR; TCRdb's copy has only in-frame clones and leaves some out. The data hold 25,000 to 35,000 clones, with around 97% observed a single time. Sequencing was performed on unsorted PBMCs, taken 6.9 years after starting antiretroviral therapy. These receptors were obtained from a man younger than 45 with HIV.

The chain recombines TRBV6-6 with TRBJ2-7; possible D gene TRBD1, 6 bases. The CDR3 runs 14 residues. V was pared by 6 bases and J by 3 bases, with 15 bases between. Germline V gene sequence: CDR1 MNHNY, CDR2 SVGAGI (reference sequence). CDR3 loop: CASRAKGEGYEQYF. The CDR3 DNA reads TGTGCCAGCAGGGCGAAGGGGGAAGGCTACGAGCAGTACTTC.

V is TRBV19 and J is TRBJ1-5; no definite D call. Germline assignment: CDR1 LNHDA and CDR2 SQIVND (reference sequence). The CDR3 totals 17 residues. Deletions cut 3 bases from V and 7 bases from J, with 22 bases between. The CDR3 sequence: CASSILGGRVRGQPQHF. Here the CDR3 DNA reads TGTGCCAGTAGTATCCTCGGCGGTCGGGTAAGAGGACAGCCCCAGCATTTT.

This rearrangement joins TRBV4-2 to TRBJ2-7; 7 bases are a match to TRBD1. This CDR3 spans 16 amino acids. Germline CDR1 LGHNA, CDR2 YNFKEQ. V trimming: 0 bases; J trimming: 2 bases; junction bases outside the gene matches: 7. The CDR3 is CASSQDGRGRPYEQYF. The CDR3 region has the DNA TGTGCCAGCAGCCAAGATGGAAGGGGGCGCCCCTACGAGCAGTACTTC.

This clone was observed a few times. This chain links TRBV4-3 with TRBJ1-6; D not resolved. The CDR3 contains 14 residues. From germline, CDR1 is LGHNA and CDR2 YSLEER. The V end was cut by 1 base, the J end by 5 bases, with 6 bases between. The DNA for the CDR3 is TGCGCCAGCAGCCAAGCGGAGAATAATTCACCCCTCCACTTT. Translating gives CASSQAENNSPLHF.

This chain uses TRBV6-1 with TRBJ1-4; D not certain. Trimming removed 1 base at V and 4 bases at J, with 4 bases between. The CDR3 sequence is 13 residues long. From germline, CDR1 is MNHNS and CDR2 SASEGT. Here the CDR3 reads CASSEGVNEKLFF. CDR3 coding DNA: TGTGCCAGCAGTGAAGGGGTTAATGAAAAACTGTTTTTT.

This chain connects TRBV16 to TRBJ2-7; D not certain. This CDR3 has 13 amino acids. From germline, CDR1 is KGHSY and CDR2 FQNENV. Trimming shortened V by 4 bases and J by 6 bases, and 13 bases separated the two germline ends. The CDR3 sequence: CASSPRVDGEQYF. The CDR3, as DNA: TGTGCCAGCAGCCCCCGGGTAGACGGCGAGCAGTACTTC.

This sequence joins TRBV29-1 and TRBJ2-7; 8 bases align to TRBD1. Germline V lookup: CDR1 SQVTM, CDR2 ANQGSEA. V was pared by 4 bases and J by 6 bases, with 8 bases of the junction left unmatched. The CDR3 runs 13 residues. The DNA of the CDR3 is TGCAGCGTTGTGACAGGGGAATTTGGCGAGCAGTACTTC. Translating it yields CSVVTGEFGEQYF.

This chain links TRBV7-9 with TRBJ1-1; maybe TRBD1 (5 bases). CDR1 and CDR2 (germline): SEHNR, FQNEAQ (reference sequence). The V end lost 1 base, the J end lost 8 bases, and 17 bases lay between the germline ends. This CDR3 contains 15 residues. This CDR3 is CASSLVGRGAEEAFF. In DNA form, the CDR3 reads TGTGCCAGCAGCTTAGTGGGTAGAGGGGCCGAGGAAGCTTTCTTT.

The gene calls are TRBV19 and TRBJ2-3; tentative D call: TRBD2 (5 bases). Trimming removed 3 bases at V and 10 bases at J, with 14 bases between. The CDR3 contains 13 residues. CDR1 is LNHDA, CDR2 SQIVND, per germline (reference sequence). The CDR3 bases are TGTGCCAGTAGTATGTCGGAAGGCGGGCCGCAGTATTTT. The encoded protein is CASSMSEGGPQYF.

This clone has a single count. As DNA, the CDR3 is TGTGCCAGCAGTGAGGTAGAGGCAGGGGTGGGCTATGGCTACACCTTC. Protein product: CASSEVEAGVGYGYTF. The chain recombines TRBV2 with TRBJ1-2; D is perhaps TRBD1 (6 bases). The germline V gene encodes CDR1 SNHLY and CDR2 FYNNEI. V lost 3 bases to trimming and J lost 4 bases, with 18 bases between them. The length of the CDR3 is 16 residues.

The CDR3 nucleotides are TGTGCCAGCAGCCTTCCGGGACTAGCGGGAGGAGTATCCGGGGATACGCAGTATTTT. This translates into CASSLPGLAGGVSGDTQYF. The V gene is TRBV2, the J gene TRBJ2-3, with TRBD2 matching over 15 bases. V lost 6 bases to trimming and J lost 6 bases; unmatched junction nucleotides: 16. The CDR3 is made up of 19 amino acids. Germline CDR1 and CDR2: SNHLY and FYNNEI.

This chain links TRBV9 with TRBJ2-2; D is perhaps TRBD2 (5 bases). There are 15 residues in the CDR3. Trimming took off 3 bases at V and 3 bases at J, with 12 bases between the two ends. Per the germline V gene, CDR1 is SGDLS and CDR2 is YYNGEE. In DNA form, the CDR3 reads TGTGCCAGCAGCGCCAGACGGGATTACACCGGGGAGCTGTTTTTT. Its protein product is CASSARRDYTGELFF.

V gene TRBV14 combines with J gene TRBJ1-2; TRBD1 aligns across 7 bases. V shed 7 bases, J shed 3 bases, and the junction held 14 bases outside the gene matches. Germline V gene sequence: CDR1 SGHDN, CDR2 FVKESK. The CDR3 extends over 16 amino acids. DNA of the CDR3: TGTGCCAGCACCCATACCCTGGGACAGCACGACTATGGCTACACCTTC. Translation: CASTHTLGQHDYGYTF.

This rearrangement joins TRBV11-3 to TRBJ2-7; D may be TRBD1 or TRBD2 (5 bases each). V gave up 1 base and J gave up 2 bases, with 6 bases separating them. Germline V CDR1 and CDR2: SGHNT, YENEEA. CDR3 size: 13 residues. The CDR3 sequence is CASSLGDPYEQYF. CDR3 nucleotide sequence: TGTGCCAGCAGCTTAGGGGACCCCTACGAGCAGTACTTC.

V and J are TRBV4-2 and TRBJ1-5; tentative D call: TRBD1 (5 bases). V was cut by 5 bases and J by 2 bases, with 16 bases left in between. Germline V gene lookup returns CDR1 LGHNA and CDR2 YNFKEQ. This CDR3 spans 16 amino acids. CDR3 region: CASSIQGERGNQPQHF. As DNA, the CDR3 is TGTGCCAGCAGCATCCAGGGCGAACGGGGCAATCAGCCCCAGCATTTT.

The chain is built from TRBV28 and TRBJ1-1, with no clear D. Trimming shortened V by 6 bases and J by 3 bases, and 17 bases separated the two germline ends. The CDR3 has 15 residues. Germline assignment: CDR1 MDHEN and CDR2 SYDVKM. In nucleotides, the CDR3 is TGTGCCAGCAGAGAAACGGGCCGAGGTGACACTGAAGCTTTCTTT. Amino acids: CASRETGRGDTEAFF.

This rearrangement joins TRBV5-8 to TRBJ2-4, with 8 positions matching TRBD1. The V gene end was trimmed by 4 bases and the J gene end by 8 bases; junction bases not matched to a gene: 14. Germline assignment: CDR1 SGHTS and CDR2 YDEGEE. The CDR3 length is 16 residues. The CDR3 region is CASSKETGEVGDIQYF. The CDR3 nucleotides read TGTGCCAGCAGCAAGGAGACAGGGGAAGTCGGTGACATTCAGTACTTC.

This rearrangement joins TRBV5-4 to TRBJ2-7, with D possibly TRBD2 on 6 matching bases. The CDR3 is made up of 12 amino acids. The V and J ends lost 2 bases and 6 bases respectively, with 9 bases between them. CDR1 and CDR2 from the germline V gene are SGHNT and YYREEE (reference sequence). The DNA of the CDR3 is TGTGCCAGCAGCTTCCTGGGGGGCGAGCAGTACTTC. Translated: CASSFLGGEQYF.

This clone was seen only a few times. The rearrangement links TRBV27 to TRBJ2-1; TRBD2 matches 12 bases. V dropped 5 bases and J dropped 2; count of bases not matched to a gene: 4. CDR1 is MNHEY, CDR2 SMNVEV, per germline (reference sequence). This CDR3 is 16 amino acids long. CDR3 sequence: CASSPGLAGPYNEQFF. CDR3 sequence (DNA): TGTGCCAGCAGTCCAGGACTAGCGGGGCCCTACAATGAGCAGTTCTTC.

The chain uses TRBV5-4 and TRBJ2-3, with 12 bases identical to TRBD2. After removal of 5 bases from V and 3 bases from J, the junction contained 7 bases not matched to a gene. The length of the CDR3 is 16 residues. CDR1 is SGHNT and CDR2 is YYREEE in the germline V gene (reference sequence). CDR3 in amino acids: CASSSMLAGGTDTQYF. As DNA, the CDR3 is TGTGCCAGCAGTTCTATGCTAGCGGGAGGGACAGATACGCAGTATTTT.

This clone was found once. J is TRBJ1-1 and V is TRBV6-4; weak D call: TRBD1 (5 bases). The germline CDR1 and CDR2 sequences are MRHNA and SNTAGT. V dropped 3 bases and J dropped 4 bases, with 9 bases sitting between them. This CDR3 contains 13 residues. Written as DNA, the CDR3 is TGTGCCAGCAGTGAGGGGCGAGGCACTGAAGCTTTCTTT. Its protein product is CASSEGRGTEAFF.

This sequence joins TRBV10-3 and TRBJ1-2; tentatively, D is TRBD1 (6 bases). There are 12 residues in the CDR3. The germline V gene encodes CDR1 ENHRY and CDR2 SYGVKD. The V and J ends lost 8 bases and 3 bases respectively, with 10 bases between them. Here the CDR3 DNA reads TGTGCCATCGCAGGGGCGGACTATGGCTACACCTTC. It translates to CAIAGADYGYTF.

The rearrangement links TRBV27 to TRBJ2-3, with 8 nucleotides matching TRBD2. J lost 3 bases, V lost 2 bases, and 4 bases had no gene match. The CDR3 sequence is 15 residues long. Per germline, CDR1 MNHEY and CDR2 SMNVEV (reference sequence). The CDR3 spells CASSLRRGRTDTQYF. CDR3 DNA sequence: TGTGCCAGCAGTTTACGGCGCGGGAGGACAGATACGCAGTATTTT.

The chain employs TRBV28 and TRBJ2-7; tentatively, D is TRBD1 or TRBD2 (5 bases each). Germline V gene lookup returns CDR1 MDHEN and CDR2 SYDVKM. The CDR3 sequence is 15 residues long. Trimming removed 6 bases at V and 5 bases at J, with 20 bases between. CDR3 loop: CASRITQWGYHEQYF. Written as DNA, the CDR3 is TGTGCCAGCAGGATTACCCAGTGGGGGTACCACGAGCAGTACTTC.

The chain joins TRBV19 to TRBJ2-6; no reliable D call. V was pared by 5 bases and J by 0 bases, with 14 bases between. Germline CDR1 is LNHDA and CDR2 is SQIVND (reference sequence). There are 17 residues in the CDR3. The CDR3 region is CASSWNPTYSGANVLTF. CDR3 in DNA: TGTGCCAGTAGTTGGAATCCAACCTACTCTGGGGCCAACGTCCTGACTTTC.